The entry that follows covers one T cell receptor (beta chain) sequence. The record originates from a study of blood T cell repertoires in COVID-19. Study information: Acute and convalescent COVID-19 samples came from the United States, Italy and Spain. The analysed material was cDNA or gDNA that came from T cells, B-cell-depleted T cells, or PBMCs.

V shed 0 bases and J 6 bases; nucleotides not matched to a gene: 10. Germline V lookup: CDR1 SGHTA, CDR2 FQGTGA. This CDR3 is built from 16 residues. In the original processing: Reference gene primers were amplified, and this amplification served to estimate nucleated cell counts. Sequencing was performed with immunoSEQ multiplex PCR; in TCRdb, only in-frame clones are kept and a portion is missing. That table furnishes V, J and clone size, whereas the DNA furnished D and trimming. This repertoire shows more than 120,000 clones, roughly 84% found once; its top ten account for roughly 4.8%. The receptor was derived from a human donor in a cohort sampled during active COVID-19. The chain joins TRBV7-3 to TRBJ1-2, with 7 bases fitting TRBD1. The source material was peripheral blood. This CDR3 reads CASSLTGPGTDNGYTF. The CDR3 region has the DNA TGTGCCAGCAGCTTAACAGGTCCCGGGACAGACAATGGCTACACCTTC.